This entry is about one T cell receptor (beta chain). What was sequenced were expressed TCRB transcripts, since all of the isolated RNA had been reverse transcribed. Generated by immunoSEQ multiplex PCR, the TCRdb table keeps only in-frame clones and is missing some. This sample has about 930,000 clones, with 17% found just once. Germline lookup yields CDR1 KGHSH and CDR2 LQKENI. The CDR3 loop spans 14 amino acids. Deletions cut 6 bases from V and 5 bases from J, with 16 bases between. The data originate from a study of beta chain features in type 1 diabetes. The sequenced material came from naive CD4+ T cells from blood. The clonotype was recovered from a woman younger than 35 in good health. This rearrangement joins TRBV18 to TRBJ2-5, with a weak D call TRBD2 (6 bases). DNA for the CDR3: TGTGCCAGCTCCGAACTAGCACTTAAGGAGACCCAGTACTTC. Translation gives CASSELALKETQYF.